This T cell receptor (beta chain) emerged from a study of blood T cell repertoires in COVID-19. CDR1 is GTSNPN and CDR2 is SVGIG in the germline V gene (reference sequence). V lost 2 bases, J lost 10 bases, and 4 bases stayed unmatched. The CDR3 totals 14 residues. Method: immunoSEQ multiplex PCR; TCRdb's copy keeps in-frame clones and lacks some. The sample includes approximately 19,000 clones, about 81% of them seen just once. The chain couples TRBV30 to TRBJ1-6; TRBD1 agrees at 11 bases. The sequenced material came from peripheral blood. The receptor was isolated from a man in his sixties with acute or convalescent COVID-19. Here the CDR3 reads CAWSPGQGASPLHF. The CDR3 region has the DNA TGTGCCTGGAGTCCAGGACAGGGGGCATCACCCCTCCACTTT. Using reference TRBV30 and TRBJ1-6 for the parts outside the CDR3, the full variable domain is SQTIHQWPATLVQPVGSPLSLECTVEGTSNPNLYWYRQAAGRGLQLLFYSVGIGQISSEVPQNLSASRPQDRQFILSSKKLLLSDSGFYLCAWSPGQGASPLHFGNGTRLTVT.